Presented here are 12 T cell receptor beta chains from one specimen sequenced in a study of response to subunit inactivated influenza vaccine. TCRdb passed the RT-PCR reads through MiXCR, listing each CDR3 protein once. The sample includes a few hundred thousand distinct CDR3 sequences, 21% of them seen just once. The sample here was PBMCs from blood, taken about 20 months after vaccination. These receptors were taken from a man between 50 and 69 years old who received an inactivated influenza vaccine.

This clonotype showed up many times. V gene TRBV4-3 combines with J gene TRBJ1-1; D not resolved. Germline loops: CDR1 LGHNA, CDR2 YSLEER. The CDR3 consists of 15 residues. V lost 0 bases and J 6 bases, leaving 14 bases between the germline ends. CDR3 amino acids: CASSQDPRADSEAFF. CDR3 in DNA: TGCGCCAGCAGCCAAGATCCACGGGCCGACTCTGAAGCTTTCTTT.

The chain is built from TRBV15 and TRBJ1-2; D gene uncertain. The CDR3 is 17 amino acids. The V and J ends lost 0 bases and 4 bases respectively, with 18 bases between them. CDR1 is LNHNV, CDR2 YYDKDF, per germline (reference sequence). This CDR3 is CATSRDRSGSHPYGYTF. CDR3 sequence (DNA): TGTGCCACCAGCAGAGATCGCTCGGGATCCCACCCCTATGGCTACACCTTC.

The table lists this clonotype with many counts. The chain uses TRBV20-1 and TRBJ1-1; 8 nucleotides align to TRBD1. V gave up 6 bases and J gave up 2 bases; unmatched junction bases: 2. This CDR3 spans 12 amino acids. Per germline, CDR1 DFQATT and CDR2 SNEGSKA (reference sequence). The CDR3 DNA sequence: TGCAGTGCAGGACAGGGAAACACTGAAGCTTTCTTT. Its translation: CSAGQGNTEAFF.

This clonotype occurred a few times. This chain links TRBV14 with TRBJ1-1; 7 bases are a match to TRBD1. This CDR3 comprises 13 residues. Trimming cost V 4 bases and J 9 bases; bases outside gene matches: 8. Germline lookup yields CDR1 SGHDN and CDR2 FVKESK. CDR3 bases: TGTGCCAGCAGCCGGACAGGCGGGGCTAAAGCTTTCTTT. Translating it yields CASSRTGGAKAFF.

The rearrangement joins TRBV7-9 to TRBJ1-2; 7 bases align to TRBD1. This CDR3 has 17 amino acids. CDR1 and CDR2 (germline): SEHNR, FQNEAQ (reference sequence). J lost 0 bases, V lost 3 bases, and 10 bases had no gene match. CDR3 protein: CASSFPDRRETNYGYTF. CDR3 coding DNA: TGTGCCAGCAGCTTTCCGGACAGGAGGGAGACTAACTATGGCTACACCTTC.

This clonotype was detected a few times. The V and J genes are TRBV9 and TRBJ2-3; D possibly corresponds to TRBD2 (6 bases). The V end lost 2 bases, the J end lost 4 bases, and 14 bases lay between the germline ends. CDR3 length: 15 residues. Germline-derived CDR1 and CDR2 are SGDLS and YYNGEE. CDR3 DNA sequence: TGTGCCAGCAGCGTTACGGGAGAGAAATCAGATACGCAGTATTTT. Translating gives CASSVTGEKSDTQYF.

The chain combines TRBV12-3 or TRBV12-4 with TRBJ2-3; possibly TRBD2 for D (5 bases). CDR3 size: 14 residues. Trimming removed 6 bases from V and 2 bases from J, with 12 bases in between. The CDR3 reads CASRPGVSTDTQYF. The DNA for the CDR3 is TGTGCCAGCAGACCCGGGGTTTCCACAGATACGCAGTATTTT.

The gene calls are TRBV7-3 and TRBJ2-2; D uncertain. Germline V gene data show CDR1 as SGHTA and CDR2 as FQGTGA. Deletions cut 0 bases from V and 7 bases from J, with 9 bases between. CDR3 length equals 14 residues. This chain's CDR3 is CASSLTAGHGELFF. In nucleotides, the CDR3 is TGTGCCAGCAGCTTAACTGCCGGTCACGGGGAGCTGTTTTTT.

A remark on this clonotype: At one of its ends the junction is not consistent with the germline gene, which may arise from a read error. V is TRBV6-1 and J is TRBJ1-6; D not certain. The CDR3 contains 13 residues. The germline CDR1 and CDR2 sequences are MNHNS and SASEGT. CDR3 sequence (DNA): TGTGCCTGCAGTGAAGACTATAATTCACCCCTCCACTTT. As protein: CACSEDYNSPLHF.

The rearrangement uses TRBV6-1 and TRBJ1-6; possibly TRBD1 for D (6 bases). The CDR3 contains 15 residues. Germline loops: CDR1 MNHNS, CDR2 SASEGT. The V gene lost 5 bases and the J gene lost 6 bases, with 14 bases spanning the gap. CDR3 bases: TGTGCCAGCAGTCCCAGGGGTAGGGCTAATTCACCCCTCCACTTT. The encoded protein is CASSPRGRANSPLHF.

This clonotype was seen more than once but under ten times. The genes are TRBV6-2 or TRBV6-3 and TRBJ2-1; D ambiguous. CDR3 length equals 14 residues. Trimming removed 7 bases at V and 5 bases at J, with 15 bases between. Germline assignment: CDR1 MNHEY and CDR2 SVGEGT. This CDR3 reads CASTSLGADNEQFF. For the CDR3, the DNA is TGTGCCAGCACCTCCTTGGGCGCGGACAATGAGCAGTTCTTC.

This clonotype has only a few counts. The genes are TRBV7-9 and TRBJ1-2, with a possible D match to TRBD1 (6 bases). Germline values: CDR1 SEHNR, CDR2 FQNEAQ (reference sequence). The ends were cut back, 3 bases at V and 6 bases at J, with 14 bases in the middle. This CDR3 has 14 residues. The CDR3 DNA reads TGTGCCAGCAGCTTGGGGCGGGGGGCCCATGGCTACACCTTC. Translated: CASSLGRGAHGYTF.